The 14 T cell receptor beta chains in this list originate from one sample, sequenced in a study of beta chain features in type 1 diabetes. Study-wide findings and caveats: TCRB CDR3s were moderately but significantly shorter in Type 1 diabetes patients in all four CD4+ subsets.

Reverse transcription of all isolated RNA meant that expressed TCRB transcripts were sequenced. Sequencing used immunoSEQ multiplex PCR; TCRdb keeps in-frame clones, though not all of them. Altogether roughly 150,000 clones are present, around 8.6% being singletons, with the ten largest covering around 0.5%. Antigen specificity for these receptors is unknown. Sequencing was carried out using central memory CD4+ T cells from blood. The source is a woman under 30 with type 1 diabetes.

This clone appeared a few times. The chain links TRBV7-2 to TRBJ2-5; D gene unclear. V lost 3 bases, J lost 1 base, and 6 bases lay in between. This CDR3 comprises 13 residues. The germline gives CDR1 SGHTA, CDR2 FQGNSA. The CDR3 DNA reads TGTGCCAGCAGCTTGGGCAGCCAAGAGACCCAGTACTTC. Translating gives CASSLGSQETQYF.

The table lists this clone with a few counts. The genes are TRBV5-1 and TRBJ1-6, with D possibly matching TRBD1 (6 bases). CDR1 and CDR2 from the germline V gene are SGHRS and YFSETQ. The CDR3 loop spans 14 amino acids. Trimming left V 5 bases short and J 7 bases short, with 13 bases between. CDR3 sequence reads: CASRGGAENSPLHF. The CDR3 DNA is TGCGCCAGCAGGGGGGGGGCGGAGAATTCACCCCTCCACTTT.

V usage is TRBV25-1 and J usage is TRBJ2-1, with TRBD2 identical over 8 bases. Looked up from germline, CDR1 is MGHDK and CDR2 is SYGVNS. The junction had 7 bases not matched to a gene; V was cut back by 6 bases and J by 6 bases. The CDR3 sequence is 14 residues long. The DNA of the CDR3 is TGTGCCAGCAGGGAGCGGGGGCCCGGCAATGAGCAGTTCTTC. As protein: CASRERGPGNEQFF.

This clone has ten or more counts. The chain is built from TRBV25-1 and TRBJ1-2; D is possibly TRBD1 (6 bases). Germline assignment: CDR1 MGHDK and CDR2 SYGVNS. The CDR3 is made up of 13 amino acids. Trimming stripped 3 bases from V and 7 bases from J, with 12 bases between. CDR3 region: CASSDLQGSGYTF. For the CDR3, the DNA is TGTGCCAGCAGTGACCTACAGGGATCTGGCTACACCTTC.

The J gene is TRBJ2-1, the V gene TRBV5-1; TRBD2 matches at 14 bases. V dropped 3 bases and J dropped 4; count of bases not matched to a gene: 0. This CDR3 spans 15 amino acids. Germline V lookup: CDR1 SGHRS, CDR2 YFSETQ. The CDR3 here is CASSWTSGGYNEQFF. CDR3 bases: TGCGCCAGCAGCTGGACTAGCGGGGGGTACAATGAGCAGTTCTTC.

The chain links TRBV29-1 to TRBJ2-3, with a weak D call TRBD1 (5 bases). Trimming took 3 bases from V and 0 from J, leaving 7 bases between them. The CDR3 has 13 amino acids. Germline-derived CDR1 and CDR2 are SQVTM and ANQGSEA. The CDR3 DNA reads TGCAGCGTTGATGGACAAAGCACAGATACGCAGTATTTT. Encoded protein: CSVDGQSTDTQYF.

A few counts support this clone. The rearrangement uses TRBV6-5 and TRBJ2-7; the match to TRBD2 covers 7 bases. CDR1 and CDR2 from the germline V gene are MNHEY and SVGAGI. This CDR3 is 14 amino acids long. V shed 7 bases and J 7 bases; nucleotides not matched to a gene: 13. DNA of the CDR3: TGTGCCAGCACCCTACAGGTGCCAGCGGGGGAGCAGTACTTC. Protein product: CASTLQVPAGEQYF.

J is TRBJ2-7 and V is TRBV27, with a tentative D call TRBD2 (5 bases). The length of the CDR3 is 13 residues. CDR1 is MNHEY and CDR2 is SMNVEV in the germline V gene (reference sequence). The V and J ends lost 2 bases and 3 bases respectively, with 8 bases between them. Written as DNA, the CDR3 is TGTGCCAGCAGTTTACAGCGGAGCTACGAGCAGTACTTC. It is translated as CASSLQRSYEQYF.

This clone was counted a few times. The chain has TRBV29-1 and TRBJ2-7; maybe TRBD2 (5 bases). With 4 bases removed from V and 2 bases from J, the gap between germline ends came to 9 bases. The CDR3 length is 12 residues. CDR1 and CDR2 (germline): SQVTM, ANQGSEA. The CDR3: CSVAGSTYEQYF. The DNA of the CDR3 is TGCAGCGTTGCGGGGTCTACCTACGAGCAGTACTTC.

This clone came up a few times. The chain has TRBV7-8 and TRBJ2-7; 7 nucleotides align to TRBD1. V lost 5 bases and J lost 0; bases outside the gene matches: 10. In germline, CDR1 is SGHVS, CDR2 FQNEAQ. This CDR3 has 16 amino acids. The CDR3 coding sequence is TGTGCCAGCAGCCCCTGGACAGGACCGAGCTCCTACGAGCAGTACTTC. It is translated as CASSPWTGPSSYEQYF.

V and J are TRBV25-1 and TRBJ1-1; D is possibly TRBD1 (5 bases). V lost 7 bases and J lost 3, with 18 bases in between. Germline V gives CDR1 MGHDK, CDR2 SYGVNS. The CDR3 loop spans 15 amino acids. CDR3 DNA sequence: TGTGCCAGCACCCCTTTGGGGGGGAGGTACACTGAAGCTTTCTTT. Translation: CASTPLGGRYTEAFF.

This clone was counted a few times. This chain uses TRBV29-1 with TRBJ2-6, with TRBD1 matching over 7 bases. The germline V gene encodes CDR1 SQVTM and CDR2 ANQGSEA. The V and J ends lost 5 bases and 0 bases, in that order; junction bases with no gene match: 1. CDR3 length: 14 amino acids. CDR3 loop: CSVPGGSGANVLTF. CDR3 DNA: TGCAGCGTTCCAGGGGGCTCTGGGGCCAACGTCCTGACTTTC.

V usage is TRBV7-9 and J usage is TRBJ1-5; D ambiguous. V was clipped by 8 bases and J by 6 bases, with 2 bases between them. The CDR3 has 9 amino acids. Germline V gene data show CDR1 as SEHNR and CDR2 as FQNEAQ (reference sequence). CDR3 residues: CASLQPQHF. CDR3 sequence (DNA): TGTGCCAGCCTTCAGCCCCAGCATTTT.

This clone was seen a handful of times. This chain links TRBV7-2 with TRBJ1-1, with 9 positions matching TRBD1. Trimming at V came to 5 bases and at J to 7 bases, leaving 8 bases not matched to a gene. Germline-derived CDR1 and CDR2 are SGHTA and FQGNSA. There are 14 residues in the CDR3. The CDR3 DNA is TGTGCCAGCAGCAAGACCGACAGGGGGGGTGAAGCTTTCTTT. Encoded protein: CASSKTDRGGEAFF.